These 30 T cell receptor beta chains were sequenced from one sample in a study of blood T cell repertoires in COVID-19. TCRdb keeps only in-frame clones here, not all; method: immunoSEQ multiplex PCR. The table shows 250,000 or so clones, with 85% to 90% occurring only once. The specimen was peripheral blood. The source of these receptors is a woman in her fifties or sixties with acute or convalescent COVID-19.

The chain carries TRBV28 and TRBJ2-7; 8 nucleotides match TRBD1. V was pared by 5 bases and J by 2 bases, with 11 bases of the junction left unmatched. The CDR3 consists of 16 residues. Germline V gene sequence: CDR1 MDHEN, CDR2 SYDVKM. In nucleotides, the CDR3 is TGTGCCAGCAGTACCATAGGACAGGGAGGCGCCTACGAGCAGTACTTC. Residues: CASSTIGQGGAYEQYF.

Comment on this clone: One end of the junction does not line up with germline, which may come from a read error. The J gene is TRBJ2-2, the V gene TRBV9, with D perhaps matching TRBD1 (5 bases). Looked up from germline, CDR1 is SGDLS and CDR2 is YYNGEE. CDR3 size: 15 residues. This CDR3 reads CASSVSTANTGELFF. The CDR3 DNA follows: TGTGCCAGCAGCGTATCGACAGCGAATACCGGGGAGCTGTTTTTT. The whole variable domain, filled in from reference TRBV9 and TRBJ2-2, reads DSGVTQTPKHLITATGQRVTLRCSPRSGDLSVYWYQQSLDQGLQFLIQYYNGEERAKGNILERFSAQQFPDLHSELNLSSLELGDSALYFCASSVSTANTGELFFGEGSRLTVL.

V and J are TRBV7-3 and TRBJ2-1; 14 bases match TRBD2. Trimming at V came to 1 base and at J to 0 bases, leaving 20 bases not matched to a gene. The CDR3 is made up of 24 amino acids. Germline V gives CDR1 SGHTA, CDR2 FQGTGA. This CDR3 is CASSLILYKSGTSGSQSSYNEQFF. CDR3 DNA sequence: TGTGCCAGCAGCTTAATACTCTACAAATCCGGGACTAGCGGGAGCCAGAGCTCCTACAATGAGCAGTTCTTC.

The rearrangement uses TRBV7-2 and TRBJ2-1; perhaps TRBD2 as D (6 bases). Per the germline V gene, CDR1 is SGHTA and CDR2 is FQGNSA. Trimming shortened V by 5 bases and J by 9 bases, and 17 bases separated the two germline ends. The CDR3 consists of 14 residues. CDR3 protein: CASSLLAIDGEQFF. The CDR3 bases are TGTGCCAGCAGCCTACTAGCTATCGACGGTGAGCAGTTCTTC.

This chain uses TRBV5-1 with TRBJ1-2; 7 bases agree with TRBD1. Germline V gene data show CDR1 as SGHRS and CDR2 as YFSETQ. This CDR3 is built from 18 residues. V shed 3 bases and J 4 bases; nucleotides not matched to a gene: 18. CDR3 amino acids: CASSWPGGRGAFGYGYTF. The CDR3 DNA reads as TGCGCCAGCAGCTGGCCCGGCGGCAGGGGGGCCTTCGGCTATGGCTACACCTTC.

V usage is TRBV5-1 and J usage is TRBJ2-2; 8 bases fit TRBD2. Per the germline V gene, CDR1 is SGHRS and CDR2 is YFSETQ. CDR3 length: 16 amino acids. Trimming cost V 0 bases and J 4 bases; bases outside gene matches: 5. CDR3 in amino acids: CASSLATSGSTGELFF. For the CDR3, the DNA is TGCGCCAGCAGCTTGGCCACTAGCGGATCCACCGGGGAGCTGTTTTTT.

The CDR3 DNA sequence: TGTGCCAGCAGCTTAGTAGGGGAAAGCGGCTACACCTTC. Protein: CASSLVGESGYTF. The rearrangement uses TRBV11-2 and TRBJ1-2; maybe TRBD1 (5 bases). The CDR3 length is 13 residues. Germline lookup yields CDR1 SGHAT and CDR2 FQNNGV. V was pared by 1 base and J by 8 bases, with 11 bases between.

The chain carries TRBV28 and TRBJ2-7, with 7 nucleotides matching TRBD2. The CDR3 length is 15 residues. CDR1 is MDHEN and CDR2 is SYDVKM in the germline V gene. The V segment lost 5 bases and the J segment 3 bases; nucleotides outside the gene matches: 10. This CDR3 reads CASSPPGGGFYEQYF. The CDR3 DNA reads as TGTGCCAGCAGTCCCCCTGGGGGGGGGTTCTACGAGCAGTACTTC.

On this clone itself: The junction departs from germline at one end; a sequencing error may be responsible. The rearrangement joins TRBV30 to TRBJ2-4; the D gene is possibly TRBD1 (5 bases). The CDR3 covers 13 residues. Germline V gene sequence: CDR1 GTSNPN, CDR2 SVGIG (reference sequence). CDR3 in amino acids: CAWSQQRGGHRNF. The CDR3 region has the DNA TGTGCCTGGAGTCAACAAAGAGGTGGACATAGGAACTTC.

Turning to this clone: A read error may produce the germline difference seen at one junction end. This sequence joins TRBV12-3 or TRBV12-4 and TRBJ1-6; D call uncertain. CDR3 length: 12 residues. Here the CDR3 DNA reads TGTGCCAGCAGTTCCTTTAATTCACCCCTCCACTTT. Encoded protein: CASSSFNSPLHF.

The rearrangement links TRBV7-9 to TRBJ2-7; 7 bases map to TRBD1. Germline V gives CDR1 SEHNR, CDR2 FQNEAQ (reference sequence). The CDR3 spans 14 residues. V shed 7 bases, J shed 3 bases, and the junction held 9 bases outside the gene matches. CDR3 amino acids: CASNKQGDGYEQYF. The CDR3 coding sequence is TGTGCCAGCAACAAGCAGGGGGATGGCTACGAGCAGTACTTC.

This chain uses TRBV30 with TRBJ1-2; tentatively, D is TRBD1 (5 bases). Germline CDR1 GTSNPN, CDR2 SVGIG (reference sequence). V lost 2 bases, J lost 8 bases, and 9 bases lay in between. The CDR3 is 11 residues long. The chain's CDR3 is CAWSHRIGYTF. Here the CDR3 DNA reads TGTGCCTGGAGTCACAGGATAGGCTACACCTTC. The variable domain in full, with the rest retrieved from reference TRBV30 and TRBJ1-2, is SQTIHQWPATLVQPVGSPLSLECTVEGTSNPNLYWYRQAAGRGLQLLFYSVGIGQISSEVPQNLSASRPQDRQFILSSKKLLLSDSGFYLCAWSHRIGYTFGSGTRLTVV.

The chain recombines TRBV5-1 with TRBJ2-5, with TRBD1 matching 9 bases. Germline assignment: CDR1 SGHRS and CDR2 YFSETQ. V was pared by 0 bases and J by 6 bases, with 9 bases of the junction left unmatched. The CDR3 runs to 16 residues. This chain's CDR3 is CASSLGVTGGTKTQYF. CDR3 nucleotide sequence: TGCGCCAGCAGCTTGGGGGTTACAGGGGGCACAAAGACCCAGTACTTC. Looking up the rest from reference TRBV5-1 and TRBJ2-5 gives the full variable domain: KAGVTQTPRYLIKTRGQQVTLSCSPISGHRSVSWYQQTPGQGLQFLFEYFSETQRNKGNFPGRFSGRQFSNSRSEMNVSTLELGDSALYLCASSLGVTGGTKTQYFGPGTRLLVL.

The genes are TRBV30 and TRBJ1-2, with D possibly being TRBD1 (5 bases). Trimming shortened V by 4 bases and J by 5 bases, and 23 bases separated the two germline ends. There are 16 residues in the CDR3. CDR1 is GTSNPN, CDR2 SVGIG, per germline (reference sequence). The CDR3 DNA reads as TGTGCCTGGACCGAGGGGTGGCTCCAGGGAGGGTATGGCTACACCTTC. Translation gives CAWTEGWLQGGYGYTF.

The V call is TRBV10-1, the J call TRBJ2-2, with a tentative D call TRBD1 (5 bases). Trimming removed 6 bases from V and 4 bases from J, with 12 bases in between. Germline V gene lookup returns CDR1 WNHNN and CDR2 SYGVQD (reference sequence). This CDR3 comprises 14 residues. As DNA, the CDR3 is TGCGCCAGCAGGGCTAGAACAGGCACCGGGGAGCTGTTTTTT. It is translated as CASRARTGTGELFF.

This clone was detected only once. The rearrangement uses TRBV19 and TRBJ2-2; 8 bases are a match to TRBD1. Germline-derived CDR1 and CDR2 are LNHDA and SQIVND (reference sequence). After removal of 7 bases from V and 9 bases from J, the junction contained 13 bases not matched to a gene. The CDR3 length is 15 residues. CDR3 in amino acids: CASINGQGAWRELFF. For the CDR3, the DNA is TGTGCCAGTATCAACGGGCAGGGGGCCTGGAGGGAGCTGTTTTTT.

The chain couples TRBV7-2 to TRBJ1-5; TRBD1 is a possible D gene (5 bases). This CDR3 is 13 amino acids long. Germline values: CDR1 SGHTA, CDR2 FQGNSA. V gave up 1 base and J gave up 9 bases, with 10 bases separating them. For the CDR3, the DNA is TGTGCCAGCAGCTTAGAGGGGAGGGGGCCCCAGCATTTT. It encodes CASSLEGRGPQHF.

The chain recombines TRBV6-6 with TRBJ2-5; D uncertain. In germline, CDR1 is MNHNY, CDR2 SVGAGI (reference sequence). V was trimmed by 6 bases and J by 5 bases, leaving 13 bases between them. CDR3 size: 13 residues. The CDR3 nucleotides read TGTGCCAGCAGGATCCCTAATGTTGAGACCCAGTACTTC. It specifies CASRIPNVETQYF.

The gene calls are TRBV3-1 (or the pseudogene TRBV3-2) and TRBJ2-3; D is uncertain. Germline CDR1 and CDR2: LGHDT and YNNKEL (reference sequence). V lost 1 base and J lost 3, with 8 bases in between. The CDR3 is made up of 14 amino acids. CDR3 bases: TGTGCCAGCAGCCAAGTGGTAGTTACAGATACGCAGTATTTT. This sequence encodes CASSQVVVTDTQYF.

The J gene is TRBJ1-6, the V gene TRBV2; D is uncertain. V lost 8 bases and J lost 7, with 18 bases in between. Per the germline V gene, CDR1 is SNHLY and CDR2 is FYNNEI. The CDR3 loop spans 15 amino acids. The CDR3 spells CASESFGQRNSPLHF. The CDR3, as DNA: TGTGCCAGCGAATCGTTTGGCCAACGAAATTCACCCCTCCACTTT.

This rearrangement joins TRBV27 to TRBJ1-5, with 7 bases matching TRBD1. CDR1 MNHEY and CDR2 SMNVEV come from the germline V gene (reference sequence). CDR3 length: 15 residues. V lost 4 bases, J lost 2 bases, and 5 bases stayed unmatched. The CDR3 DNA reads as TGTGCCAGCAGTTCGACAGGGCTCCGCAATCAGCCCCAGCATTTT. Translated, it gives CASSSTGLRNQPQHF.

The chain links TRBV19 to TRBJ1-1; D call uncertain. Between the trimmed V and J ends, which lost 3 bases and 3 bases, there was a span of 11 bases. This CDR3 comprises 14 residues. CDR1 and CDR2 (germline): LNHDA, SQIVND (reference sequence). The CDR3 DNA reads as TGTGCCAGTAGTATTTTCGAATCGGACACTGAAGCTTTCTTT. It translates to CASSIFESDTEAFF.

The genes are TRBV7-9 and TRBJ2-2; 8 nucleotides line up with TRBD1. This CDR3 contains 16 residues. V shed 6 bases, J shed 6 bases, and the junction held 12 bases outside the gene matches. The germline gives CDR1 SEHNR, CDR2 FQNEAQ (reference sequence). The CDR3 is CASSPAGGVMSGELFF. The CDR3 DNA reads as TGTGCCAGCAGTCCGGCAGGGGGCGTTATGTCCGGGGAGCTGTTTTTT.

CDR3 protein: CASSQGQIQPQHF. In DNA form, the CDR3 reads TGTGCCAGCAGCCAAGGCCAGATTCAGCCCCAGCATTTT. The rearrangement joins TRBV3-1 (or the pseudogene TRBV3-2) to TRBJ1-5; D gene uncertain. In germline, CDR1 is LGHDT, CDR2 YNNKEL (reference sequence). Deletions cut 1 base from V and 6 bases from J, with 7 bases between. The CDR3 consists of 13 residues.

The chain carries TRBV15 and TRBJ2-7; D is undetermined. The CDR3 sequence is 15 residues long. The germline V gene has CDR1 LNHNV and CDR2 YYDKDF (reference sequence). The germline V and J ends were trimmed by 0 bases and 5 bases, with 14 bases remaining between them. The CDR3 DNA follows: TGTGCCACCAGCAGAGATTTTACAGCCTCTGACGAGCAGTACTTC. It encodes CATSRDFTASDEQYF.

The gene calls are TRBV2 and TRBJ1-2, with 9 bases fitting TRBD1. CDR3 length: 14 amino acids. J was trimmed by 10 bases and V by 6 bases; bases with no gene match: 12. CDR1 and CDR2 from the germline V gene are SNHLY and FYNNEI. The CDR3 DNA sequence: TGTGCCAGCAGGGAACCTTCTAACAGGGGGCACTACACCTTC. This translates into CASREPSNRGHYTF.

The genes are TRBV6-2 or TRBV6-3 and TRBJ2-5; maybe TRBD1 (6 bases). Germline CDR1 MNHEY, CDR2 SVGEGT. Trimming stripped 7 bases from V and 5 bases from J, with 14 bases between. The CDR3 length is 13 residues. For the CDR3, the DNA is TGTGCCAGCACCCCCTGGGGGCGGGAGACCCAGTACTTC. This encodes CASTPWGRETQYF.

The J gene is TRBJ2-7, the V gene TRBV7-9; TRBD1 is a possible D gene (6 bases). The CDR3 spans 12 residues. V dropped 4 bases and J dropped 7 bases, with 11 bases sitting between them. CDR1 and CDR2 from the germline V gene are SEHNR and FQNEAQ (reference sequence). In nucleotides, the CDR3 is TGTGCCAGCAGCTCAGGGGTATGGGAGCAGTACTTC. Its translation is CASSSGVWEQYF.

The chain links TRBV5-1 to TRBJ2-1; TRBD2 matches 11 bases. The CDR3 extends over 14 amino acids. V shed 5 bases, J shed 9 bases, and the junction held 7 bases outside the gene matches. The germline V gene has CDR1 SGHRS and CDR2 YFSETQ. The CDR3 region is CASRELAGVGEQFF. CDR3 in DNA: TGCGCCAGCAGGGAACTAGCGGGAGTCGGTGAGCAGTTCTTC.

The chain combines TRBV4-2 with TRBJ2-1, with 12 bases that match TRBD2. The CDR3 covers 15 residues. J lost 11 bases, V lost 1 base, and 6 bases had no gene match. Per the germline V gene, CDR1 is LGHNA and CDR2 is YNFKEQ. CDR3 coding DNA: TGTGCCAGCAGCCAAGCCGGACTAGCGGGGTCTCAGCAGTTCTTC. Translated, it gives CASSQAGLAGSQQFF.